There are many counts of the clone carrying this T cell receptor (beta chain). The antigen is undetermined. The V segment lost 7 bases and the J segment 2 bases; nucleotides outside the gene matches: 8. CDR3 length: 14 amino acids. Germline CDR1 and CDR2: MNHEY and SVGEGT. These data originate in a study of identical twins. With template switching, a universal primer site was added, and the cDNA carried unique molecular identifiers. TCRdb re-called the 5' RACE reads through MiXCR, storing one row per CDR3 protein. The table has some 710,000 distinct CDR3 sequences, around 6.1% seen once. Points from the study as a whole: In cord blood, abundant beta clonotypes had fewer insertions; memory showed no trend.

Sequencing used naive T cells sorted from blood. The source of this sequence is a young man in good health. This chain links TRBV6-2 or TRBV6-3 with TRBJ2-7; 7 bases fit TRBD2. CDR3: CASILSGATYEQYF. The CDR3 DNA sequence: TGTGCCAGCATTTTAAGCGGGGCAACCTACGAGCAGTACTTC.